This is a list of T cell receptor beta chains from one sample in a study of control samples from healthy donors and cancer patients. Clones were read by immunoSEQ multiplex PCR, and TCRdb kept only the in-frame ones, dropping some. The sample yields 120,000 or so clones, 85% to 95% seen once. Material: PBMCs. These receptors were collected from a man older than 75 with head and neck cancer. The CDR3 runs from the conserved cysteine through the conserved F or W. D genes are given only for firm matches. A row's size may be missing; if present it is once, few, many or a size class.

clone size	V gene	J gene	D gene	CDR3 protein	CDR3 DNA
NA	TRBV12-3/TRBV12-4	TRBJ2-7	NA	CASSSSLAYEQYF	TGTGCCAGCAGTTCGTCCCTAGCCTACGAGCAGTACTTC
NA	TRBV9	TRBJ2-6	NA	CASSETGSGANVLTF	TGTGCCAGCAGCGAGACAGGCTCTGGGGCCAACGTCCTGACTTTC
NA	TRBV10-3	TRBJ2-3	TRBD2	CAISPLGLARGDTQYF	TGTGCCATCAGCCCCCTCGGACTAGCTCGGGGAGATACGCAGTATTTT
NA	TRBV4-2	TRBJ1-3	NA	CASSPLGVSSGNTIYF	TGTGCCAGCAGCCCCCTGGGGGTGAGCTCTGGAAACACCATATATTTT
NA	TRBV21-1	TRBJ2-3	NA	CASSNRLAPHQTPDTQYF	TGTGCCAGCAGCAACCGACTAGCGCCTCACCAAACCCCAGATACGCAGTATTTT
NA	TRBV6-5	TRBJ2-7	NA	CATKPLPADAYEQYF	TGTGCCACCAAACCCCTCCCAGCGGATGCCTACGAGCAGTACTTC
NA	TRBV15	TRBJ2-1	NA	CATSRAGSYNEQFF	TGTGCCACCAGCAGAGCGGGCTCCTACAATGAGCAGTTCTTC
once	TRBV11-2	TRBJ2-3	TRBD2	CASSSEARGAQYF	TGTGCCAGCAGCAGCGAAGCCCGGGGGGCGCAGTATTTT
NA	TRBV5-1	TRBJ1-1	NA	CASSLVMGISTEAFF	TGCGCCAGCAGCTTGGTAATGGGGATCAGCACTGAAGCTTTCTTT
NA	TRBV30	TRBJ1-6	NA	CAWSVDPPMISYNSPLHF	TGTGCCTGGAGTGTAGACCCGCCTATGATCTCCTATAATTCACCCCTCCACTTT